The rows below give T cell receptor beta chains drawn from one sample of a study of blood T cell repertoires in COVID-19. Here immunoSEQ multiplex PCR was the method, and the copy in TCRdb shows in-frame clones only, minus some. In the table there are hundreds of thousands of clones, 87% of which are singletons. Sequenced: peripheral blood. These receptor sequences come from a man between 18 and 29 years old with active or convalescent COVID-19. Each CDR3 is given with its conserved first and last residue. Each record gives: J gene, CDR3 length, D gene, V gene, clone size, CDR3 protein, CDR3 DNA. The D gene is left open where the match is weak. The size entry is marked missing in some rows and otherwise reads once, few, many or a size class.

j_call: TRBJ2-1; cdr3_length: 15; d_call: .; v_call: TRBV2; clone_size: once; cdr3_aa: CASSEAQANYNEQFF; cdr3_nt: TGTGCCAGCAGTGAGGCCCAGGCTAATTACAATGAGCAGTTCTTC
j_call: TRBJ1-5; cdr3_length: 13; d_call: .; v_call: TRBV6-5; clone_size: .; cdr3_aa: CASWGGGNQPQHF; cdr3_nt: TGTGCCAGCTGGGGGGGCGGCAATCAGCCCCAGCATTTT
j_call: TRBJ1-1; cdr3_length: 15; d_call: .; v_call: TRBV19; clone_size: .; cdr3_aa: CASSIRRQTNTEAFF; cdr3_nt: TGTGCCAGTAGTATACGGCGACAGACCAACACTGAAGCTTTCTTT
j_call: TRBJ2-7; cdr3_length: 16; d_call: .; v_call: TRBV27; clone_size: few; cdr3_aa: CASSLLGAGSSYEQYF; cdr3_nt: TGTGCCAGCAGTTTATTGGGAGCAGGCTCTTCCTACGAGCAGTACTTC
j_call: TRBJ1-2; cdr3_length: 13; d_call: .; v_call: TRBV6-5; clone_size: .; cdr3_aa: CASSPDRTHGYTF; cdr3_nt: TGTGCCAGCAGTCCCGACAGAACCCATGGCTACACCTTC
j_call: TRBJ2-4; cdr3_length: 16; d_call: TRBD1; v_call: TRBV18; clone_size: .; cdr3_aa: CASSPGQGRAKNIQYF; cdr3_nt: TGTGCCAGCTCACCCGGACAGGGTAGGGCCAAAAACATTCAGTACTTC
j_call: TRBJ2-7; cdr3_length: 15; d_call: .; v_call: TRBV28; clone_size: .; cdr3_aa: CASRPRDFDSYEQYF; cdr3_nt: TGTGCCAGTCGGCCCCGGGACTTTGACTCCTACGAGCAGTACTTC
j_call: TRBJ2-1; cdr3_length: 16; d_call: .; v_call: TRBV6-2/TRBV6-3; clone_size: .; cdr3_aa: CASSYYPGLSYNEQFF; cdr3_nt: TGTGCCAGCAGTTACTATCCGGGACTTAGCTACAATGAGCAGTTCTTC
j_call: TRBJ1-6; cdr3_length: 17; d_call: TRBD1; v_call: TRBV27; clone_size: .; cdr3_aa: CASSFLQGGSYNSPLHF; cdr3_nt: TGTGCCAGCAGTTTTTTACAGGGGGGGTCCTATAATTCACCCCTCCACTTT
j_call: TRBJ2-1; cdr3_length: 18; d_call: TRBD2; v_call: TRBV7-7; clone_size: once; cdr3_aa: CASSLGTSGGAPGNEQFF; cdr3_nt: TGTGCCAGCAGCTTAGGTACTAGCGGGGGGGCCCCGGGGAATGAGCAGTTCTTC
j_call: TRBJ2-4; cdr3_length: 15; d_call: .; v_call: TRBV7-2; clone_size: .; cdr3_aa: CASSLMSLAKNIQYF; cdr3_nt: TGTGCCAGCAGCTTAATGAGCCTAGCCAAAAACATTCAGTACTTC
j_call: TRBJ1-2; cdr3_length: 13; d_call: .; v_call: TRBV2; clone_size: .; cdr3_aa: CASSDRVHYGYTF; cdr3_nt: TGTGCCAGCAGTGACAGGGTCCACTATGGCTACACCTTC
j_call: TRBJ1-4; cdr3_length: 11; d_call: .; v_call: TRBV29-1; clone_size: once; cdr3_aa: CSVGTGEKLFF; cdr3_nt: TGCAGCGTTGGTACGGGTGAAAAACTGTTTTTT
j_call: TRBJ2-3; cdr3_length: 15; d_call: .; v_call: TRBV3-1/TRBV3-2; clone_size: medium-sized; cdr3_aa: CASSQVGSGTDTQYF; cdr3_nt: TGTGCCAGCAGCCAAGTAGGGAGCGGCACAGATACGCAGTATTTT
j_call: TRBJ2-2; cdr3_length: 16; d_call: .; v_call: TRBV4-1; clone_size: .; cdr3_aa: CASSQEAGANTGELFF; cdr3_nt: TGCGCCAGCAGCCAAGAAGCAGGGGCGAACACCGGGGAGCTGTTTTTT
j_call: TRBJ2-3; cdr3_length: 16; d_call: .; v_call: TRBV21-1; clone_size: .; cdr3_aa: CASSKAQDRATDTQYF; cdr3_nt: TGTGCCAGCAGCAAAGCACAGGACAGGGCGACAGATACGCAGTATTTT
j_call: TRBJ2-3; cdr3_length: 12; d_call: .; v_call: TRBV7-3; clone_size: .; cdr3_aa: CASSQSTDTQYF; cdr3_nt: TGTGCCAGCAGCCAGTCCACAGATACGCAGTATTTT
j_call: TRBJ1-1; cdr3_length: 14; d_call: .; v_call: TRBV27; clone_size: .; cdr3_aa: CASSFEGIQTEAFF; cdr3_nt: TGTGCCAGCAGTTTCGAGGGAATTCAGACTGAAGCTTTCTTT
j_call: TRBJ2-2; cdr3_length: 20; d_call: TRBD2; v_call: TRBV10-3; clone_size: .; cdr3_aa: CAISDPLGREGRIGAGELFF; cdr3_nt: TGTGCCATCAGTGACCCGTTAGGGCGGGAGGGCCGAATAGGTGCCGGGGAGCTGTTTTTT
j_call: TRBJ2-5; cdr3_length: 15; d_call: .; v_call: TRBV2; clone_size: .; cdr3_aa: CASSETRIIQETQYF; cdr3_nt: TGTGCCAGCAGTGAGACACGGATTATCCAAGAGACCCAGTACTTC
j_call: TRBJ1-3; cdr3_length: 14; d_call: TRBD1; v_call: TRBV30; clone_size: .; cdr3_aa: CAWVTGSTGNTIYF; cdr3_nt: TGTGCCTGGGTGACAGGGTCTACTGGAAACACCATATATTTT
j_call: TRBJ2-1; cdr3_length: 14; d_call: TRBD1; v_call: TRBV19; clone_size: .; cdr3_aa: CASSIGTGGNEQFF; cdr3_nt: TGTGCCAGTAGTATAGGCACAGGGGGGAATGAGCAGTTCTTC
j_call: TRBJ1-4; cdr3_length: 14; d_call: .; v_call: TRBV5-6; clone_size: .; cdr3_aa: CASSLGTGRGELFF; cdr3_nt: TGTGCCAGCAGCTTGGGGACCGGGAGGGGCGAACTGTTTTTT
j_call: TRBJ2-3; cdr3_length: 17; d_call: TRBD2; v_call: TRBV19; clone_size: .; cdr3_aa: CASSKYPERGALDTQYF; cdr3_nt: TGTGCCAGTAGTAAATACCCGGAGCGGGGGGCGTTAGATACGCAGTATTTT
j_call: TRBJ1-1; cdr3_length: 14; d_call: TRBD1; v_call: TRBV5-1; clone_size: .; cdr3_aa: CASARGTGGTEAFF; cdr3_nt: TGCGCCAGCGCCCGCGGGACAGGGGGCACTGAAGCTTTCTTT
j_call: TRBJ1-4; cdr3_length: 15; d_call: .; v_call: TRBV4-1; clone_size: .; cdr3_aa: CASSWTDATNEKLFF; cdr3_nt: TGCGCCAGCAGCTGGACAGACGCAACTAATGAAAAACTGTTTTTT
j_call: TRBJ1-6; cdr3_length: 15; d_call: TRBD1; v_call: TRBV5-1; clone_size: .; cdr3_aa: CASRREGAGNSPLHF; cdr3_nt: TGCGCCAGCAGGCGAGAGGGGGCGGGTAATTCACCCCTCCACTTT
j_call: TRBJ2-5; cdr3_length: 20; d_call: TRBD2; v_call: TRBV10-3; clone_size: .; cdr3_aa: CAISPGSGLAGGFWQETQYF; cdr3_nt: TGTGCCATCAGTCCAGGGAGCGGACTAGCGGGGGGTTTCTGGCAAGAGACCCAGTACTTC
j_call: TRBJ2-5; cdr3_length: 15; d_call: .; v_call: TRBV28; clone_size: .; cdr3_aa: CASSFRGNGKETQYF; cdr3_nt: TGTGCCAGCAGTTTCAGGGGTAACGGGAAAGAGACCCAGTACTTC
j_call: TRBJ1-2; cdr3_length: 14; d_call: .; v_call: TRBV9; clone_size: .; cdr3_aa: CASSVERANYGYTF; cdr3_nt: TGTGCCAGCAGCGTAGAGAGGGCTAACTATGGCTACACCTTC
j_call: TRBJ2-2; cdr3_length: 18; d_call: TRBD2; v_call: TRBV9; clone_size: .; cdr3_aa: CASSVLLAGGRNTGELFF; cdr3_nt: TGTGCCAGCAGCGTATTACTAGCGGGGGGTCGGAACACCGGGGAGCTGTTTTTT
j_call: TRBJ1-3; cdr3_length: 16; d_call: TRBD1; v_call: TRBV18; clone_size: few; cdr3_aa: CASSPLTGVSGNTIYF; cdr3_nt: TGTGCCAGCTCACCACTGACAGGGGTATCTGGAAACACCATATATTTT
j_call: TRBJ2-3; cdr3_length: 15; d_call: .; v_call: TRBV28; clone_size: .; cdr3_aa: CASIPGGGGTDTQYF; cdr3_nt: TGTGCCAGCATCCCAGGAGGGGGGGGCACAGATACGCAGTATTTT
j_call: TRBJ2-1; cdr3_length: 15; d_call: TRBD2; v_call: TRBV19; clone_size: .; cdr3_aa: CASSITSGIYNEQFF; cdr3_nt: TGTGCCAGTAGTATTACTAGCGGGATCTACAATGAGCAGTTCTTC
j_call: TRBJ2-1; cdr3_length: 16; d_call: .; v_call: TRBV29-1; clone_size: .; cdr3_aa: CSVESRPLNSYNEQFF; cdr3_nt: TGCAGCGTTGAGAGCAGGCCCCTAAACTCCTACAATGAGCAGTTCTTC
j_call: TRBJ2-1; cdr3_length: 18; d_call: .; v_call: TRBV9; clone_size: .; cdr3_aa: CASSVAGGGGRTYNEQFF; cdr3_nt: TGTGCCAGCAGCGTAGCCGGGGGCGGCGGGAGAACCTACAATGAGCAGTTCTTC
j_call: TRBJ2-1; cdr3_length: 15; d_call: TRBD2; v_call: TRBV19; clone_size: .; cdr3_aa: CASSIVGLAGTEQFF; cdr3_nt: TGTGCCAGTAGTATAGTGGGACTAGCGGGCACTGAGCAGTTCTTC
j_call: TRBJ1-1; cdr3_length: 16; d_call: .; v_call: TRBV5-8; clone_size: .; cdr3_aa: CASSLMEDLMDTEAFF; cdr3_nt: TGTGCCAGCAGCTTGATGGAGGACCTTATGGACACTGAAGCTTTCTTT
j_call: TRBJ1-6; cdr3_length: 14; d_call: TRBD1; v_call: TRBV6-5; clone_size: .; cdr3_aa: CASSPGTGVEPLHF; cdr3_nt: TGTGCCAGCAGTCCCGGGACAGGGGTAGAACCCCTCCACTTT
j_call: TRBJ1-4; cdr3_length: 18; d_call: .; v_call: TRBV5-1; clone_size: .; cdr3_aa: CASSFLVGSESTNEKLFF; cdr3_nt: TGCGCCAGCAGCTTTCTAGTGGGGAGTGAGTCTACTAATGAAAAACTGTTTTTT
j_call: TRBJ2-2; cdr3_length: 15; d_call: TRBD1; v_call: TRBV5-4; clone_size: .; cdr3_aa: CASRRRGPNTGELFF; cdr3_nt: TGTGCCAGCAGACGCAGGGGGCCCAACACCGGGGAGCTGTTTTTT
j_call: TRBJ1-4; cdr3_length: 14; d_call: .; v_call: TRBV7-2; clone_size: .; cdr3_aa: CASSPAQGNEKLFF; cdr3_nt: TGTGCCAGCAGCCCCGCGCAGGGCAATGAAAAACTGTTTTTT
j_call: TRBJ1-3; cdr3_length: 15; d_call: .; v_call: TRBV7-9; clone_size: .; cdr3_aa: CASTEGGASGNTIYF; cdr3_nt: TGTGCCAGCACCGAAGGGGGAGCCTCTGGAAACACCATATATTTT
j_call: TRBJ1-4; cdr3_length: 16; d_call: .; v_call: TRBV11-2; clone_size: .; cdr3_aa: CASSLGASGRNEKLFF; cdr3_nt: TGTGCCAGCAGCTTAGGGGCTTCAGGTCGTAATGAAAAACTGTTTTTT
j_call: TRBJ2-1; cdr3_length: 19; d_call: .; v_call: TRBV9; clone_size: .; cdr3_aa: CASSVGSSPYLPEANEQFF; cdr3_nt: TGTGCCAGCAGCGTAGGCAGTAGCCCATATCTCCCGGAGGCTAATGAGCAGTTCTTC
j_call: TRBJ2-1; cdr3_length: 16; d_call: TRBD2; v_call: TRBV5-6; clone_size: .; cdr3_aa: CASSYPGRASYNEQFF; cdr3_nt: TGTGCCAGCAGCTACCCTGGGAGGGCATCCTACAATGAGCAGTTCTTC
j_call: TRBJ2-1; cdr3_length: 17; d_call: TRBD1; v_call: TRBV5-1; clone_size: .; cdr3_aa: CASSPSSGTVSYNEQFF; cdr3_nt: TGCGCCAGCAGCCCCTCCTCCGGGACAGTCTCCTACAATGAGCAGTTCTTC
j_call: TRBJ1-1; cdr3_length: 15; d_call: .; v_call: TRBV3-1/TRBV3-2; clone_size: .; cdr3_aa: CASSLRSLGETEAFF; cdr3_nt: TGTGCCAGCAGCCTGAGGTCCCTAGGGGAAACTGAAGCTTTCTTT
j_call: TRBJ1-1; cdr3_length: 14; d_call: .; v_call: TRBV5-1; clone_size: .; cdr3_aa: CASSSGQLRAEAFF; cdr3_nt: TGCGCCAGCAGCTCCGGACAGTTAAGGGCTGAAGCTTTCTTT
j_call: TRBJ1-1; cdr3_length: 15; d_call: TRBD1; v_call: TRBV9; clone_size: once; cdr3_aa: CASSDREPGGTEAFF; cdr3_nt: TGTGCCAGCAGCGACCGAGAGCCAGGGGGCACTGAAGCTTTCTTT
j_call: TRBJ2-2; cdr3_length: 15; d_call: .; v_call: TRBV7-3; clone_size: .; cdr3_aa: CASSLTGGRTGELFF; cdr3_nt: TGTGCCAGCAGCTTAACGGGGGGTCGAACCGGGGAGCTGTTTTTT
j_call: TRBJ2-7; cdr3_length: 14; d_call: TRBD2; v_call: TRBV7-2; clone_size: .; cdr3_aa: CASSWGLAGAEQYF; cdr3_nt: TGTGCCAGCAGCTGGGGACTAGCGGGAGCCGAGCAGTACTTC
j_call: TRBJ1-3; cdr3_length: 13; d_call: .; v_call: TRBV9; clone_size: .; cdr3_aa: CASSDASGNTIYF; cdr3_nt: TGTGCCAGCAGCGACGCGTCTGGAAACACCATATATTTT
j_call: TRBJ1-3; cdr3_length: 13; d_call: .; v_call: TRBV3-1/TRBV3-2; clone_size: .; cdr3_aa: CASSQISGNTIYF; cdr3_nt: TGTGCCAGCAGCCAAATATCTGGAAACACCATATATTTT
j_call: TRBJ2-5; cdr3_length: 15; d_call: .; v_call: TRBV3-1/TRBV3-2; clone_size: .; cdr3_aa: CASRDLMGSQETQYF; cdr3_nt: TGTGCCAGCAGGGATCTGATGGGGAGCCAAGAGACCCAGTACTTC
j_call: TRBJ1-2; cdr3_length: 14; d_call: .; v_call: TRBV18; clone_size: many; cdr3_aa: CASSPLPGYDGYTF; cdr3_nt: TGTGCCAGCTCACCGCTTCCAGGTTACGACGGCTACACCTTC
j_call: TRBJ1-5; cdr3_length: 15; d_call: .; v_call: TRBV11-1; clone_size: .; cdr3_aa: CASSLDASSNQPQHF; cdr3_nt: TGTGCCAGCAGCTTAGACGCTAGTAGCAATCAGCCCCAGCATTTT
j_call: TRBJ2-2; cdr3_length: 16; d_call: .; v_call: TRBV6-1; clone_size: .; cdr3_aa: CASSEQAGGNTGELFF; cdr3_nt: TGTGCCAGCAGTGAACAGGCAGGTGGGAACACCGGGGAGCTGTTTTTT